This T cell receptor beta chain was observed in a study of blood T cell repertoires in COVID-19. Turning to the study itself: Italy, Spain and the United States were the sources of the convalescent and acute COVID-19 samples. Sources were T cells, B-cell-depleted T cells, or PBMCs; the material itself was cDNA or gDNA.

The participants were between about 18 and 90 years old and came from fewer than 25 US areas. In the original analysis: Amplified reference gene primers provided the basis for estimating nucleated cell counts. The method was immunoSEQ multiplex PCR; TCRdb's version includes in-frame clones alone and lacks a portion of them. The V and J calls and the clone size are those of that table, but D and trimming were determined from the DNA. The sample carries 200,000 to 250,000 clones, approximately 80% recorded once. This TCR was sampled from a man aged 25-45 years with acute COVID-19. The source material was PBMCs or T cells enriched from blood (not recorded which).

DNA of the CDR3: TGTGCCAGCACCTCAGGGGCCTACTTAAATGAAAAACTGTTTTTT. Its protein is CASTSGAYLNEKLFF. The rearrangement uses TRBV27 and TRBJ1-4; tentatively, D is TRBD1 (6 bases). The CDR3 length is 15 residues. V was clipped by 7 bases and J by 5 bases, with 17 bases between them. Germline CDR1 reads MNHEY; CDR2 reads SMNVEV (reference sequence).